This T cell receptor beta chain was recovered during a study of CD8 T cells in Susac syndrome (dated by TCRdb to the late 2010s). Context from the whole study: Repertoire sequencing was used to test whether CD8+ T cell activation and differentiation in Susac syndrome was antigen driven. Results and caveats for the whole study, not just this receptor: The number of individuals in the TCR sequencing and HLA analysis was acknowledged as relatively small.

Including cysteine and phenylalanine, the CDR3 has 14 amino acids. The DNA shown is the 42-base CDR3, in frame from base 1. V is cut by 0 bases and J by 5 bases, and the space between the germline ends is 10 bases. Looking up the germline V gene (reference sequence) yields CDR1 SEHNR and CDR2 FQNEAQ. RNA was extracted using the RNeasy kit, and roughly 0.5 to 1 ug of the RNA was reverse transcribed with random hexamers. The immunoSEQ multiplex PCR assay, covering 54 Vbeta and 13 Jbeta segments, was used to amplify TCR beta CDR3 regions. PCR amplification bias was corrected by using a synthetic template baseline for primer optimization and computational correction. As for the authors' bioinformatics: Reads were assigned to V, D and J genes according to IMGT and analyzed in immunoSEQ Analyzer, with only productive sequences retained. Clonality was calculated as one minus the Shannon entropy normalized by log2 of the number of productive unique sequences. Public and private clones were assessed among the 100 most prevalent clones of each patient and control. Susac-specific clones were defined as absent from healthy and MS cohorts, about 1,000 published viral clones and other ImmuneACCESS disease sequences. TCRdb reworked the public reads: Q25 trimming with fastp, MiXCR clone assembly, productive beta chains retained. All rows with the same CDR3 protein become a single entry with the most common DNA and genes. Here the V and J calls rest on TCRdb's processing, not on the authors' analysis. The sample profile shows approximately 210,000 distinct CDR3 sequences; 95% of them were found once. 0.095% of the sample rests with the top ten.

On this clonotype itself: Its antigen has not been determined. No base-level quality is on record; no much larger clone is a single base apart.

High-throughput TCR beta sequencing profiled peripheral blood CD8+ and CD4+ T cells from healthy donors, Susac syndrome patients and multiple sclerosis patients. The multiple sclerosis controls were treatment-naive patients whose relapsing-remitting disease, either stable or active, fulfilled the revised McDonald criteria. Bulk CD8+ and CD4+ T cells were purified by magnetic negative isolation, whereas CD8+ TEMRA cells were enriched by FACS. Blood was collected in EDTA tubes and processed within 24 hours, with PBMCs isolated through density gradient centrifugation. PBMCs intended for TCR sequencing were cryopreserved in liquid nitrogen and were subsequently thawed in a 37 degrees C water bath. The sorted or isolated CD4+, CD8+ and CD8+ TEMRA cells reached a purity of at least 90%.

Input material: CD4+ T cells from PBMCs. This clonotype originated in a human donor with multiple sclerosis. The chain links TRBV7-9 with TRBJ2-5; no D gene is confidently identified. The DNA reads TGTGCCAGCAGCTTAGCCGGCAGCCCCGAGACCCAGTACTTC. Its translation is CASSLAGSPETQYF.